The 20 T cell receptor beta chains in this list originate from one sample, sequenced in a study of blood T cells in healthy people across ages. A second PCR of about 6 to 12 cycles used a sample-barcoded 5' primer and a J-beta primer mix. TCRdb reprocessed the 5' RACE reads via MiXCR and lists one record per CDR3 protein. The sample has around 1,800,000 distinct CDR3 sequences; roughly 43% are singletons. Sequencing was performed on blood. The receptor source for this set is a human donor in good health.

The chain has TRBV21-1 and TRBJ2-4. TRBV21-1 is a pseudogene locus. The CDR3 contains 10 residues. CDR3 coding DNA: TGTGCCAGCAGCAGCTCCGAGCTGTACTTC. Translated, it gives CASSSSELYF.

This clonotype was detected ten times or more. The gene calls are TRBV7-3 and TRBJ1-2, with D hard to call. The CDR3 runs 13 residues. The V end lost 5 bases, the J end lost 4 bases, and 11 bases lay between the germline ends. From germline, CDR1 is SGHTA and CDR2 FQGTGA. The CDR3 reads CASSQGSSYGYTF. CDR3 in DNA: TGTGCCAGCAGCCAAGGTAGTAGCTATGGCTACACCTTC.

The rearrangement links TRBV2 to TRBJ2-7; D possibly uses TRBD1 or TRBD2 (6 bases each). The CDR3 contains 15 residues. The germline V gene has CDR1 SNHLY and CDR2 FYNNEI. V was cut by 2 bases and J by 1 base, with 12 bases left in between. DNA for the CDR3: TGTGCCAGCAGTGAAAGGGGGGAAGGGTCCTACGAGCAGTACTTC. Amino acid sequence: CASSERGEGSYEQYF.

V and J are TRBV20-1 and TRBJ1-5; TRBD1 might be the D (6 bases). The ends were cut back, 7 bases at V and 4 bases at J, with 11 bases in the middle. This CDR3 has 12 residues. Germline CDR1 DFQATT, CDR2 SNEGSKA (reference sequence). The CDR3 region is CSESTGNQPQHF. The CDR3 DNA reads TGCAGTGAAAGTACAGGGAATCAGCCCCAGCATTTT.

This clonotype has a count of ten or more. The chain employs TRBV20-1 and TRBJ2-1, with D perhaps matching TRBD2 (6 bases). Deletions cut 2 bases from V and 6 bases from J, with 8 bases between. This CDR3 is built from 12 residues. Per germline, CDR1 DFQATT and CDR2 SNEGSKA (reference sequence). The CDR3 region is CSARWRGNEQFF. The CDR3 DNA sequence: TGCAGTGCTAGATGGAGGGGCAATGAGCAGTTCTTC.

This clonotype was found a few times. The V and J genes are TRBV7-6 and TRBJ1-4, with D uncertain. The CDR3 is 14 amino acids. Germline CDR1 and CDR2: SGHVS and FNYEAQ. Deletions cut 3 bases from V and 6 bases from J, with 11 bases between. The CDR3 DNA sequence: TGTGCCAGCAGCTTCAGCAGGCGTGATGAAAAACTGTTTTTT. It translates to CASSFSRRDEKLFF. Supplemented by reference TRBV7-6 and TRBJ1-4, the full variable domain reads GAGVSQSPRYKVTKRGQDVALRCDPISGHVSLYWYRQALGQGPEFLTYFNYEAQQDKSGLPNDRFSAERPEGSISTLTIQRTEQRDSAMYRCASSFSRRDEKLFFGSGTQLSVL.

This clonotype turned up a few times. The V call is TRBV12-3 or TRBV12-4, the J call TRBJ2-4, with 8 nucleotides matching TRBD1. TRBJ2-7 explains the end of the DNA better; the J call may be wrong. This CDR3 region has 13 residues. CDR3 DNA sequence: TGTGCCAGCAGGTGGGGACAGGCCTACGAGCAGTACTTC. Protein sequence: CASRWGQAYEQYF.

The CDR3 region has the DNA TGCAGTGCTTCATACGGGGTTACAGATACGCAGTATTTT. This gives the protein CSASYGVTDTQYF. The V gene is TRBV20-1, the J gene TRBJ2-3; tentatively, D is TRBD2 (5 bases). The CDR3 runs to 13 residues. The germline V and J ends were trimmed by 5 bases and 3 bases, with 12 bases remaining between them. In germline, CDR1 is DFQATT, CDR2 SNEGSKA (reference sequence).

The chain employs TRBV9 and TRBJ1-4, with 11 bases lining up with TRBD1. The CDR3 is made up of 15 amino acids. Germline V gene data show CDR1 as SGDLS and CDR2 as YYNGEE. The V segment lost 4 bases and the J segment 7 bases; nucleotides outside the gene matches: 6. The CDR3 reads CASSIGQGALEKLFF. For the CDR3, the DNA is TGTGCCAGCAGCATCGGACAGGGGGCGCTTGAAAAACTGTTTTTT.

This clonotype was observed at least ten times. V gene TRBV7-2 combines with J gene TRBJ2-1; weak D call: TRBD1 (6 bases). The CDR3 contains 16 residues. The V gene lost 1 base and the J gene lost 4 bases, with 14 bases spanning the gap. CDR1 SGHTA and CDR2 FQGNSA come from the germline V gene. The CDR3 reads CASSLDGTKTYNEQFF. The CDR3 nucleotides are TGTGCCAGCAGCTTAGACGGGACAAAGACGTACAATGAGCAGTTCTTC.

The J gene is TRBJ2-5, the V gene TRBV5-1; D might be TRBD2 (6 bases). The ends were cut back, 4 bases at V and 6 bases at J, with 16 bases in the middle. CDR1 is SGHRS, CDR2 YFSETQ, per germline. The CDR3 extends over 14 amino acids. The CDR3 spells CASSRNGGVKTQYF. The CDR3 DNA follows: TGCGCCAGCAGCAGAAACGGCGGGGTTAAGACCCAGTACTTC.

This clonotype was seen just once. The chain carries TRBV7-2 and TRBJ2-1; possible D gene TRBD1, 6 bases. V shed 5 bases and J shed 4 bases, with 12 bases lying between them. CDR3 length: 14 amino acids. Germline lookup yields CDR1 SGHTA and CDR2 FQGNSA. DNA for the CDR3: TGTGCCAGCAGCCGGGACAAGGCGTACAATGAGCAGTTCTTC. Its translation: CASSRDKAYNEQFF.

This chain uses TRBV4-2 with TRBJ1-5; D gene unclear. CDR3 length equals 15 residues. Germline V gene data show CDR1 as LGHNA and CDR2 as YNFKEQ. V shed 1 base and J shed 4 bases, with 11 bases lying between them. The CDR3 loop reads CASSQVVLDNQPQHF. CDR3 nucleotides: TGTGCCAGCAGCCAAGTTGTGTTAGATAATCAGCCCCAGCATTTT.

This clonotype has a handful of counts. The genes are TRBV15 and TRBJ2-2, with a weak D call TRBD1 (6 bases). The ends were cut back, 2 bases at V and 2 bases at J, with 24 bases in the middle. Germline V gives CDR1 LNHNV, CDR2 YYDKDF (reference sequence). The CDR3 has 20 residues. CDR3 sequence reads: CATSRQQGRAGIFNTGELFF. The CDR3 DNA follows: TGTGCCACCAGCAGACAACAGGGTAGGGCCGGGATTTTTAACACCGGGGAGCTGTTTTTT.

This clonotype was detected once. Written as DNA, the CDR3 is TGTGCCAGCAGCCAGACTAGCGGGGGGGCGTACACAGATACGCAGTATTTT. Translation gives CASSQTSGGAYTDTQYF. The gene calls are TRBV3-1 and TRBJ2-3; TRBD2 agrees at 14 bases. Germline CDR1 is LGHDT and CDR2 is YNNKEL (reference sequence). The CDR3 is made up of 17 amino acids. The ends lost 3 bases at V and 2 bases at J; junction bases unmatched: 4.

The chain has TRBV5-1 and TRBJ2-1; TRBD2 matches at 8 bases. J gave up 7 bases and V 1 base, and 13 bases lay outside the gene matches. The germline gives CDR1 SGHRS, CDR2 YFSETQ. CDR3 length equals 17 residues. CDR3 DNA: TGCGCCAGCAGCTTGCGATTAAGTAGCGGGGCGGGGAATGAGCAGTTCTTC. The encoded protein is CASSLRLSSGAGNEQFF.

This clonotype occurred a few times. V is TRBV7-2 and J is TRBJ2-3; D is uncertain. This CDR3 region has 15 residues. Trimming removed 2 bases from V and 1 base from J, with 10 bases in between. Germline CDR1 and CDR2: SGHTA and FQGNSA. The CDR3 loop reads CASSLRADGTDTQYF. The CDR3 coding sequence is TGTGCCAGCAGCTTAAGGGCGGACGGCACAGATACGCAGTATTTT. Full variable domain (missing parts from reference TRBV7-2 and TRBJ2-3): GAGVSQSPSNKVTEKGKDVELRCDPISGHTALYWYRQSLGQGLEFLIYFQGNSAPDKSGLPSDRFSAERTGGSVSTLTIQRTQQEDSAVYLCASSLRADGTDTQYFGPGTRLTVL.

The chain links TRBV5-1 to TRBJ2-7; unclear D gene. CDR3 length: 16 amino acids. Germline V gene lookup returns CDR1 SGHRS and CDR2 YFSETQ. Trimming removed 1 base at V and 2 bases at J, with 16 bases between. CDR3 coding DNA: TGCGCCAGCAGCTTGTCTTGGGCCGACCCAGCCTACGAGCAGTACTTC. This encodes CASSLSWADPAYEQYF.

This clonotype was observed a handful of times. Germline and junction disagree at one end, which may indicate a read error. The chain recombines TRBV12-3 or TRBV12-4 with TRBJ1-5; D is undetermined. The CDR3 covers 14 residues. CDR3 DNA sequence: TGTGTCAGCAGTTTAATGAACTGGGATCAGCCCCAGCATTTT. This codes for CVSSLMNWDQPQHF.

This chain joins TRBV28 and TRBJ1-1; TRBD1 matches 7 bases. J was trimmed by 1 base and V by 8 bases; bases with no gene match: 10. Germline V gives CDR1 MDHEN, CDR2 SYDVKM. The CDR3 has 15 amino acids. The CDR3 protein is CASLSLGDRNTEAFF. The CDR3 nucleotides are TGTGCCAGCCTCAGTCTGGGGGACAGGAACACTGAAGCTTTCTTT.